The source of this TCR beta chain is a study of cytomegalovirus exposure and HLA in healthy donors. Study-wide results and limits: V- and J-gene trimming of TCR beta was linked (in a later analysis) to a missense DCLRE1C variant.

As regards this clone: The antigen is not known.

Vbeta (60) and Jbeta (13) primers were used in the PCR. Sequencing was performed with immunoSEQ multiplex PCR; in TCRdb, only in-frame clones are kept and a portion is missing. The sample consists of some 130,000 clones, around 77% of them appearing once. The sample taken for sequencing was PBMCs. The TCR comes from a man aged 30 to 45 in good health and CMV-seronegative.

Here the CDR3 DNA reads TGCAGCGTTTCCGGGACAGGGTCCTACGAGCAGTACTTC. Translated: CSVSGTGSYEQYF. The chain recombines TRBV29-1 with TRBJ2-7; 9 bases align to TRBD1. Germline V CDR1 and CDR2: SQVTM, ANQGSEA. CDR3 size: 13 residues. The trim removed 5 bases at V and 1 base at J, leaving 3 bases unmatched.